The 14 T cell receptor beta chains below come from one sample, sequenced in a study of T and B cells in COVID-19 patients. TRB rearrangements were amplified by multiplex PCR with BIOMED2 TRB-A/B primers. A single record per CDR3 protein comes from TCRdb applying MiXCR to the multiplex PCR reads. The table has approximately 8,300 distinct CDR3 sequences, approximately 35% seen once. Blood genomic DNA input for TRB amplification was 250-500 ng. The sequenced sample consisted of blood. These receptors were obtained from a human donor with active COVID-19.

The chain uses TRBV12-3 or TRBV12-4 and TRBJ2-3; D uncertain. CDR3 length equals 15 residues. The V end lost 2 bases, the J end lost 8 bases, and 17 bases lay between the germline ends. This CDR3 reads CASSLIDPAIGTQYF. The CDR3 DNA reads TGTGCCAGCAGTTTAATTGACCCCGCCATAGGTACGCAGTATTTT.

This clonotype was detected ten times or more. The CDR3 DNA is TGTGCCACCTCAGGCCTAGCGGGAGGGTGGGGGGAGCTGTTTTTT. It yields the protein CATSGLAGGWGELFF. V is TRBV19 and J is TRBJ2-2; 12 bases fit TRBD2. V lost 10 bases, J lost 8 bases, and 11 bases stayed unmatched. This CDR3 has 15 residues. The germline V gene encodes CDR1 LNHDA and CDR2 SQIVND (reference sequence).

The J gene is TRBJ2-3, the V gene TRBV18; D is possibly TRBD1 or TRBD2 (6 bases each). This CDR3 has 16 amino acids. Germline values: CDR1 KGHSH, CDR2 LQKENI. Trimming took off 3 bases at V and 1 base at J, with 14 bases between the two ends. The DNA of the CDR3 is TGTGCCAGCTCACCTCTATCGGGGGCGCGCACAGATACGCAGTATTTT. Its translation: CASSPLSGARTDTQYF. The variable domain in full, completed from reference TRBV18 and TRBJ2-3, reads NAGVMQNPRHLVRRRGQEARLRCSPMKGHSHVYWYRQLPEEGLKFMVYLQKENIIDESGMPKERFSAEFPKEGPSILRIQQVVRGDSAAYFCASSPLSGARTDTQYFGPGTRLTVL.

This rearrangement joins TRBV5-1 to TRBJ2-5; the D gene could be TRBD1 or TRBD2 (5 bases each). The DNA end is a closer match to TRBJ2-7, so the J assignment may be wrong. The germline CDR1 and CDR2 sequences are SGHRS and YFSETQ. The CDR3 is 15 amino acids. The CDR3 sequence is CASSGGFGRSYEQYF. The CDR3 DNA follows: TGCGCCAGCAGCGGGGGTTTCGGACGGTCCTACGAGCAGTACTTC.

The chain links TRBV10-3 to TRBJ2-7; tentatively, D is TRBD1 or TRBD2 (5 bases each). Germline V lookup: CDR1 ENHRY, CDR2 SYGVKD. The CDR3 contains 12 residues. Trimming shortened V by 4 bases and J by 6 bases, and 10 bases separated the two germline ends. CDR3 protein: CAISGGVSEQYF. CDR3 nucleotides: TGTGCCATCAGTGGAGGGGTTAGCGAGCAGTACTTC.

This clonotype was seen a few times. The rearrangement uses TRBV18 and TRBJ2-7; TRBD2 might be the D (5 bases). The V gene's germline CDR1 is KGHSH and CDR2 LQKENI. This CDR3 comprises 12 residues. V shed 1 base and J shed 12 bases, with 13 bases lying between them. The CDR3 DNA reads TGTGCCAGCTCACCACTGAGCGGTCCCGGGTACTTC. Protein product: CASSPLSGPGYF.

In its sample, this clonotype was seen a few times. The rearrangement links TRBV6-5 to TRBJ2-5, with D unclear. V lost 8 bases and J 0 bases, leaving 7 bases between the germline ends. The germline V gene has CDR1 MNHEY and CDR2 SVGAGI. The CDR3 length is 12 residues. CDR3 amino acids: CASAVYQETQYF. The CDR3 DNA reads TGTGCCAGCGCAGTATACCAAGAGACCCAGTACTTC.

This clonotype showed up just a few times. V is TRBV18 and J is TRBJ2-2; TRBD1 matches 8 bases. The CDR3 extends over 16 amino acids. V lost 2 bases and J lost 0; bases outside the gene matches: 2. Germline lookup yields CDR1 KGHSH and CDR2 LQKENI. The CDR3 DNA sequence: TGTGCCAGCTCACCAGAGACAGGGGCGAACACCGGGGAGCTGTTTTTT. This translates into CASSPETGANTGELFF.

Comments on this clonotype: A much larger clone differs from this one at a single base, so this may be a read error. The chain couples TRBV19 to TRBJ2-3; the D is unclear. CDR1 is LNHDA, CDR2 SQIVND, per germline (reference sequence). V was shortened by 5 bases and J by 4 bases, with 10 bases between the two germline ends. This CDR3 comprises 13 residues. Here the CDR3 reads CASSVGRADTQYF. The DNA for the CDR3 is TGTGCCAGTAGTGTGGGCCGGGCAGATACGCAGTATTTT.

The chain joins TRBV18 to TRBJ1-6; TRBD1 agrees at 8 bases. V trimming: 3 bases; J trimming: 5 bases; junction bases outside the gene matches: 3. In germline, CDR1 is KGHSH, CDR2 LQKENI. The CDR3 contains 15 residues. The CDR3 reads CASSPYRGDNSPLHF. In DNA, the CDR3 is TGTGCCAGCTCACCCTACAGGGGGGATAATTCACCCCTCCACTTT.

This clonotype appeared once. The chain employs TRBV15 and TRBJ1-5; D is perhaps TRBD1 (6 bases). The CDR3 covers 16 residues. The germline V and J ends were trimmed by 0 bases and 6 bases, with 15 bases remaining between them. The germline gives CDR1 LNHNV, CDR2 YYDKDF (reference sequence). The CDR3 DNA reads as TGTGCCACCAGCAGAGATCGGGTGGGGGGGCGTCAGCCCCAGCATTTT. Translated, it gives CATSRDRVGGRQPQHF.

This clonotype has a single count. The V gene is TRBV5-1, the J gene TRBJ2-1, with 12 bases that match TRBD2. Trimming removed 0 bases from V and 8 bases from J; junction bases left unmatched: 0. The CDR3 is made up of 14 amino acids. Germline lookup yields CDR1 SGHRS and CDR2 YFSETQ. Written as DNA, the CDR3 is TGCGCCAGCAGCTTGGGACTAGCGGGAGATGAGCAGTTCTTC. Residues: CASSLGLAGDEQFF.

This clonotype was seen only a few times. The V call is TRBV10-3, the J call TRBJ2-6; TRBD1 agrees at 8 bases. Germline CDR1 is ENHRY and CDR2 is SYGVKD. The trim removed 2 bases at V and 2 bases at J, leaving 11 bases unmatched. The CDR3 sequence is 19 residues long. This CDR3 reads CAISEGIGQGMTGANVLTF. CDR3 nucleotides: TGTGCCATCAGTGAGGGTATAGGACAGGGTATGACTGGGGCCAACGTCCTGACTTTC.

This clonotype ranks as medium-sized. The chain recombines TRBV11-3 with TRBJ2-2; TRBD2 matches at 8 bases. The CDR3 runs 15 residues. Germline V gene sequence: CDR1 SGHNT, CDR2 YENEEA. The V segment lost 6 bases and the J segment 4 bases; nucleotides outside the gene matches: 7. CDR3 sequence: CASSPGGYGTGELFF. The CDR3, as DNA: TGTGCCAGCAGTCCGGGGGGGTATGGCACCGGGGAGCTGTTTTTT. Using reference TRBV11-3 and TRBJ2-2 for the parts outside the CDR3, the full variable domain is EAGVVQSPRYKIIEKKQPVAFWCNPISGHNTLYWYLQNLGQGPELLIRYENEEAVDDSQLPKDRFSAERLKGVDSTLKIQPAELGDSAVYLCASSPGGYGTGELFFGEGSRLTVL.